This TCR beta chain was retrieved from a study of cytomegalovirus exposure and HLA in healthy donors. Overall study results and limits: Upon later analysis, TCR association rates were observed to vary by HLA locus, being highest for DRB1 and lowest for HLA-C. According to an earlier analysis, most TCR beta V segments yielded productive rearrangements about 87% or about 30% of the time. Common viral pathogens seemed to be connected with several of the most significant clusters, according to a later analysis.

A word on this clone: The antigen is not known.

The PCR used 60 Vbeta and 13 Jbeta primers. Here immunoSEQ multiplex PCR was the method, and the copy in TCRdb shows in-frame clones only, minus some. The repertoire holds approximately 100,000 clones, with about 79% as singletons. Sequenced: PBMCs. The receptor was isolated from a woman under 30 in good health and CMV-seronegative.

CDR3 DNA: TGTGCCAGCAGTCCACTTGTAGGGGTCACCGGGGAGCTGTTTTTT. Translated, it gives CASSPLVGVTGELFF. The chain joins TRBV7-3 to TRBJ2-2; a possible D gene is TRBD1 (5 bases). Trimming shortened V by 6 bases and J by 4 bases, and 15 bases separated the two germline ends. This CDR3 comprises 15 residues. Germline V lookup: CDR1 SGHTA, CDR2 FQGTGA.